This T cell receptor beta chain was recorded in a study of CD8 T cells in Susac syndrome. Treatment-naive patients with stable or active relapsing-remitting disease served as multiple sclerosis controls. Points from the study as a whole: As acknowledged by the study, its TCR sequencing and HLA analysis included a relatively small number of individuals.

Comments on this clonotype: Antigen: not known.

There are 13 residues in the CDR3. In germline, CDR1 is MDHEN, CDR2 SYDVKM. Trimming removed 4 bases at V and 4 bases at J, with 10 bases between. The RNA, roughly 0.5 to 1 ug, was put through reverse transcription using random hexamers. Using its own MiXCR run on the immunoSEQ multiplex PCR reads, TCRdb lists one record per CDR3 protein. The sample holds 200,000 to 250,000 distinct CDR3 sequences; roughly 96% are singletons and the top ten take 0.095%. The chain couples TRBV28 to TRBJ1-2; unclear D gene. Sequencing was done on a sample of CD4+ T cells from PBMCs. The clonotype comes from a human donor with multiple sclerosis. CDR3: CASSSLDLYGYTF. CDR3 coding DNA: TGTGCCAGCAGTTCGTTAGACCTCTATGGCTACACCTTC.